Each of the 15 T cell receptor beta chains below was sequenced from the same sample in a study of post-analysis software for immune sequencing data (dated by TCRdb to between 2015 and 2017). Findings and caveats that apply to the study as a whole: Significantly higher frequencies in patients than in controls were found for roughly 5 TRBV segments, including TRBV5-6, TRBV5-1 and TRBV20-1.

Their antigens are not known. Libraries were made using PCR. TCRdb lists the instrument as Illumina HiSeq 2500. To reduce PCR and sequencing biases, unique molecular identifiers were incorporated into the TCR beta cDNA libraries. TCRdb reran the public reads through fastp at Q25 and MiXCR, keeping productive beta chains. When rows share a CDR3 protein, they turn into one entry using the most common DNA and genes. The sample has about 500,000 distinct CDR3 sequences on record, 40% to 55% of them singletons. About 12% of the sample comes from the top ten. Sequenced: blood. The origin of the receptors is a girl aged 10 to 17 with multiple sclerosis.

This CDR3 is CASSSVKSYEQYF. CDR3 coding DNA: TGTGCCAGCAGCTCTGTAAAGTCCTACGAGCAGTACTTC. J is TRBJ2-7 and V is TRBV7-9; no definite D call. The germline V gene has CDR1 SEHNR and CDR2 FQNEAQ (reference sequence). Trimming took 4 bases from V and 1 from J, leaving 8 bases between them. This CDR3 is built from 13 residues.

This chain connects TRBV15 to TRBJ2-5; maybe TRBD1 (5 bases). Trimming cost V 6 bases and J 1 base, with 12 bases left between them. Looked up from germline, CDR1 is LNHNV and CDR2 is YYDKDF (reference sequence). The CDR3 spans 14 residues. The CDR3 bases are TGTGCCACCAGGATGGGGCCCAGCCAAGAGACCCAGTACTTC. Encoded protein: CATRMGPSQETQYF.

The V and J genes are TRBV9 and TRBJ2-7; 9 bases line up with TRBD2. CDR1 is SGDLS and CDR2 is YYNGEE in the germline V gene. The CDR3 has 16 residues. Trimming took 0 bases from V and 6 from J; bases not matched to a gene: 10. The CDR3 coding sequence is TGTGCCAGCAGCGTAGGGGGCGGGAGGGCGTGGGTCGAGCAGTACTTC. Translation gives CASSVGGGRAWVEQYF.

The J gene is TRBJ2-7, the V gene TRBV12-3 or TRBV12-4; TRBD2 aligns across 13 bases. The CDR3 consists of 14 residues. Trimming took 7 bases from V and 5 from J; bases not matched to a gene: 5. Here the CDR3 reads CASTIGTSGNEQYF. In DNA form, the CDR3 reads TGTGCCAGCACCATTGGGACTAGCGGGAACGAGCAGTACTTC.

The rearrangement links TRBV12-3 or TRBV12-4 to TRBJ1-2; possible D gene TRBD1, 6 bases. The CDR3 consists of 15 residues. Trimming took 5 bases from V and 1 from J, leaving 14 bases between them. CDR3 amino acids: CASSPFGQINYGYTF. For the CDR3, the DNA is TGTGCCAGCAGTCCTTTTGGACAGATTAACTATGGCTACACCTTC.

This clonotype was counted only a few times. The rearrangement links TRBV12-3 or TRBV12-4 to TRBJ1-5; D call uncertain. The CDR3 extends over 14 amino acids. Trimming removed 5 bases from V and 5 bases from J, with 13 bases in between. The CDR3 bases are TGTGCCAGCAGTCGCGACCGACTACATCAGCCCCAGCATTTT. Residues: CASSRDRLHQPQHF.

V is TRBV12-3 or TRBV12-4 and J is TRBJ2-7, with no clear D. CDR3 length: 14 residues. V lost 0 bases to trimming and J lost 2 bases, with 8 bases between them. This chain's CDR3 is CASSLAGLPYEQYF. The CDR3, as DNA: TGTGCCAGCAGTTTAGCGGGCCTTCCCTACGAGCAGTACTTC.

This clonotype was detected once. V is TRBV29-1 and J is TRBJ2-5; 9 bases fit TRBD1. V was clipped by 1 base and J by 2 bases; unmatched bases: 8. Germline V gene lookup returns CDR1 SQVTM and CDR2 ANQGSEA. CDR3 length: 16 residues. The CDR3 DNA sequence: TGCAGCGTTGAAGCCAGACAGGGGGTTTTACAAGAGACCCAGTACTTC. Protein sequence: CSVEARQGVLQETQYF.

This clonotype was picked up a small number of times. This rearrangement joins TRBV10-3 to TRBJ2-1, with TRBD2 identical over 8 bases. CDR1 is ENHRY and CDR2 is SYGVKD in the germline V gene. V trimming: 8 bases; J trimming: 5 bases; junction bases outside the gene matches: 8. The CDR3 consists of 14 residues. The CDR3: CAIDPGTSHNEQFF. In DNA form, the CDR3 reads TGTGCCATCGATCCCGGGACTAGTCACAATGAGCAGTTCTTC.

This clonotype was observed a few times. This chain connects TRBV28 to TRBJ2-1; 7 nucleotides agree with TRBD2. V lost 3 bases, J lost 4 bases, and 6 bases stayed unmatched. This CDR3 spans 15 amino acids. The germline V gene encodes CDR1 MDHEN and CDR2 SYDVKM. The CDR3 bases are TGTGCCAGCAGTTTGAAAGCGGGACTATACAATGAGCAGTTCTTC. This sequence encodes CASSLKAGLYNEQFF.

The J gene is TRBJ2-2, the V gene TRBV7-6; 7 bases align to TRBD2. This CDR3 is 14 amino acids long. V gave up 10 bases and J gave up 3 bases; unmatched junction bases: 8. The germline V gene has CDR1 SGHVS and CDR2 FNYEAQ. CDR3 protein: CATARAGYTGELFF. The CDR3 bases are TGTGCCACCGCCAGAGCGGGATACACCGGGGAGCTGTTTTTT.

V is TRBV19 and J is TRBJ2-7, with TRBD1 as a possible D gene (6 bases). The CDR3 is 15 amino acids. Germline V gives CDR1 LNHDA, CDR2 SQIVND (reference sequence). The V end was cut by 5 bases, the J end by 2 bases, with 16 bases between. DNA for the CDR3: TGTGCCAGTAGTGACGGGACATCCGCAACCTACGAGCAGTACTTC. The encoded protein is CASSDGTSATYEQYF.

The chain combines TRBV6-5 with TRBJ2-5; TRBD1 is a possible D gene (6 bases). CDR3 length: 13 residues. Trimming took 8 bases from V and 2 from J, leaving 12 bases between them. CDR1 is MNHEY, CDR2 SVGAGI, per germline. CDR3 sequence (DNA): TGTGCCAGCGGGGCAGGACAGCAAGAGACCCAGTACTTC. Translated: CASGAGQQETQYF.

The rearrangement links TRBV11-2 to TRBJ1-5, with D tentatively TRBD1 (5 bases). CDR3 size: 18 residues. V lost 1 base and J 3 bases, leaving 19 bases between the germline ends. Germline CDR1 SGHAT, CDR2 FQNNGV. CDR3 in amino acids: CASSLGRTHLVLNQPQHF. CDR3 sequence (DNA): TGTGCCAGCAGCTTAGGGAGGACACACCTCGTACTCAATCAGCCCCAGCATTTT.

This clonotype was seen more than once but under ten times. This sequence joins TRBV20-1 and TRBJ2-7; TRBD1 matches 9 bases. With V trimmed by 6 bases and J by 3 bases, 3 bases remained unmatched. This CDR3 is 12 amino acids long. Germline V gene data show CDR1 as DFQATT and CDR2 as SNEGSKA (reference sequence). CDR3 amino acids: CSARTGDYEQYF. The DNA of the CDR3 is TGCAGTGCCCGGACAGGGGACTACGAGCAGTACTTC.